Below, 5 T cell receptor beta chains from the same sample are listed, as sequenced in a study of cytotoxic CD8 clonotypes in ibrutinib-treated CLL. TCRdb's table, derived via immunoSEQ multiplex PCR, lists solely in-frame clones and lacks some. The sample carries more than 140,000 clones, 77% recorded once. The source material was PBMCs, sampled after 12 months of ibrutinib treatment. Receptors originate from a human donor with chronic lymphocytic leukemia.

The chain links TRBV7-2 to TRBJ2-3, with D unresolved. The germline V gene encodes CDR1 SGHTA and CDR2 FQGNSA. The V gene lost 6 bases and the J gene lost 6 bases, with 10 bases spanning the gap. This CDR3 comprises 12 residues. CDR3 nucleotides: TGTGCCAGCAGGAACGTAGACGATACGCAGTATTTT. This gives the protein CASRNVDDTQYF.

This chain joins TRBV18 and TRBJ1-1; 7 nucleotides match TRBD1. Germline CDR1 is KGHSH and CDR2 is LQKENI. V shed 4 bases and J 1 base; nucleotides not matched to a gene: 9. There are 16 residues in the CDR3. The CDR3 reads CASSRMGRQGNTEAFF. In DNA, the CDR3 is TGTGCCAGCTCACGGATGGGTAGACAGGGGAACACTGAAGCTTTCTTT.

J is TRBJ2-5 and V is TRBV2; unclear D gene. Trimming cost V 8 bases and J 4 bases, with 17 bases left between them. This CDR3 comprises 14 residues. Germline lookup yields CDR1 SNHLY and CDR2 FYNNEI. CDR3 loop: CASSPPLVRETQYF. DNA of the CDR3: TGTGCCAGCTCCCCACCCCTGGTCCGAGAGACCCAGTACTTC.

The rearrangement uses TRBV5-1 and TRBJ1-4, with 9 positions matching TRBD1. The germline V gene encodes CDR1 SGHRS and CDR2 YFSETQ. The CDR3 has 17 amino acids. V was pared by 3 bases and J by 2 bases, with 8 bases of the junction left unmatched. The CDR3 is CASSWGQGVATNEKLFF. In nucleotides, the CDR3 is TGCGCCAGCAGCTGGGGACAGGGAGTGGCGACTAATGAAAAACTGTTTTTT.

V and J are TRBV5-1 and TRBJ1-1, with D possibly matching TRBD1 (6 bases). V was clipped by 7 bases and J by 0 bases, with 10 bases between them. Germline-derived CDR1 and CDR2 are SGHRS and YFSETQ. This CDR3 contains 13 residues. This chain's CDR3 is CASRGQLNTEAFF. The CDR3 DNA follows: TGCGCCAGCCGAGGACAGTTGAACACTGAAGCTTTCTTT.